The rows below give T cell receptor beta chains drawn from one sample of a study of OX40 agonist ivuxolimab in advanced cancers. The protocol was immunoSEQ multiplex PCR, while the TCRdb copy is restricted to in-frame clones and leaves out a portion. The data show some 14,000 clones, with around 77% seen just once and roughly 35% held by the top ten. The specimen comprised CD4+ or CD8+ T cells sorted from blood, sampled in a trial of the OX40 agonist ivuxolimab. The receptor source for this set is an adult with an advanced solid tumor such as melanoma, head and neck, liver or kidney cancer. Both conserved end residues are part of each CDR3. The D gene is left open where the match is weak. The size entry is marked missing in some rows and otherwise reads once, few, many or a size class.

CDR3 DNA: TGCGCCAGCAGCCTGGGGAGAAACCACGAGCAGTACTTC; CDR3 protein: CASSLGRNHEQYF; clone size: .; V gene: TRBV4-1; J gene: TRBJ2-7; D gene: .
CDR3 DNA: TGTGCCAGCAGCCAAGTTAGCGACTCCTACAATGAGCAGTTCTTC; CDR3 protein: CASSQVSDSYNEQFF; clone size: .; V gene: TRBV4-2; J gene: TRBJ2-1; D gene: .
CDR3 DNA: TGTGCCAGCTCCGAGTATGGCGAATCTAATGAGCAGTTCTTC; CDR3 protein: CASSEYGESNEQFF; clone size: .; V gene: TRBV27; J gene: TRBJ2-1; D gene: .
CDR3 DNA: TGTGCCAGCAGGGCTCAGTCGGGGTACAATGAGCAGTTCTTC; CDR3 protein: CASRAQSGYNEQFF; clone size: .; V gene: TRBV5-4; J gene: TRBJ2-1; D gene: .
CDR3 DNA: TGTGCCTGGAGTGGAAAGGGAGGGTTTTCTGAAGCTTTCTTT; CDR3 protein: CAWSGKGGFSEAFF; clone size: .; V gene: TRBV30; J gene: TRBJ1-1; D gene: .
CDR3 DNA: TGTGCCAGCAGGTCGGGAGCGGGGCCCTACGAGCAGTACTTC; CDR3 protein: CASRSGAGPYEQYF; clone size: once; V gene: TRBV27; J gene: TRBJ2-7; D gene: TRBD2
CDR3 DNA: TGTGCCAGCAGCACGGACAGCAATCAGCCCCAGCATTTT; CDR3 protein: CASSTDSNQPQHF; clone size: once; V gene: TRBV6-6; J gene: TRBJ1-5; D gene: .
CDR3 DNA: TGTGCCAGCAGCCGTTGGGGGGAACAGCCCCAGCATTTT; CDR3 protein: CASSRWGEQPQHF; clone size: .; V gene: TRBV6-1; J gene: TRBJ1-5; D gene: .
CDR3 DNA: TGTGCCAGCAGTGAGGTGGGGGATACGCAGTATTTT; CDR3 protein: CASSEVGDTQYF; clone size: .; V gene: TRBV6-1; J gene: TRBJ2-3; D gene: .
CDR3 DNA: TGTGCCAGCAGCCCTAGCCGGGACCCGTACAATGAGCAGTTCTTC; CDR3 protein: CASSPSRDPYNEQFF; clone size: .; V gene: TRBV2; J gene: TRBJ2-1; D gene: .
CDR3 DNA: TGTGCCAGCAGCTTAGTGCTTTCCTACGAGCAGTACTTC; CDR3 protein: CASSLVLSYEQYF; clone size: .; V gene: TRBV7-9; J gene: TRBJ2-7; D gene: .
CDR3 DNA: TGTGCCAGCAGCTCAGACCGGGACCCCTCCTACGAGCAGTACTTC; CDR3 protein: CASSSDRDPSYEQYF; clone size: .; V gene: TRBV7-9; J gene: TRBJ2-7; D gene: .
CDR3 DNA: TGTGCCAGCAGCTTAAGTCGAGGGTTGGGGGAGGAAGAGACCCAGTACTTC; CDR3 protein: CASSLSRGLGEEETQYF; clone size: once; V gene: TRBV11-2; J gene: TRBJ2-5; D gene: .
CDR3 DNA: TGTGCCTCTGGAACGGGAGAATGGGGCGGGGAGCTGTTTTTT; CDR3 protein: CASGTGEWGGELFF; clone size: .; V gene: TRBV30; J gene: TRBJ2-2; D gene: .
CDR3 DNA: TGCGCCAGCAGCCAAGGTGGACAGGGGGCCTACGAGCAGTACTTC; CDR3 protein: CASSQGGQGAYEQYF; clone size: once; V gene: TRBV4-1; J gene: TRBJ2-7; D gene: TRBD1
CDR3 DNA: TGTGCCAGCAGCTTCGGCGGGGAGCTGTTTTTT; CDR3 protein: CASSFGGELFF; clone size: .; V gene: TRBV7-9; J gene: TRBJ2-2; D gene: .
CDR3 DNA: TGCGCCAGCAGCTATAGCGGGAGCAGCACAGATACGCAGTATTTT; CDR3 protein: CASSYSGSSTDTQYF; clone size: once; V gene: TRBV5-1; J gene: TRBJ2-3; D gene: TRBD2
CDR3 DNA: TGCGCCAGCAGCCTCAGCTCCTCACAGGGGGTAAATGAAAAACTGTTTTTT; CDR3 protein: CASSLSSSQGVNEKLFF; clone size: .; V gene: TRBV4-1; J gene: TRBJ1-4; D gene: TRBD1
CDR3 DNA: TGTGCCTGGAAGGCCTCTGGAAACACCATATATTTT; CDR3 protein: CAWKASGNTIYF; clone size: .; V gene: TRBV30; J gene: TRBJ1-3; D gene: .
CDR3 DNA: TGTGCCAGTACCACCGGGGACAAGGCTTATGGCTACACCTTC; CDR3 protein: CASTTGDKAYGYTF; clone size: once; V gene: TRBV19; J gene: TRBJ1-2; D gene: .
CDR3 DNA: TGTGCCAGCAGTTTGGGGGCCGGGGGTATCGGGCAGTACTTC; CDR3 protein: CASSLGAGGIGQYF; clone size: few; V gene: TRBV27; J gene: TRBJ2-7; D gene: .
CDR3 DNA: TGTGCCAGCAGCCCCCGACTAGCTGCGAGCTCCTACAATGAGCAGTTCTTC; CDR3 protein: CASSPRLAASSYNEQFF; clone size: .; V gene: TRBV7-9; J gene: TRBJ2-1; D gene: TRBD2
CDR3 DNA: TGTGCCATCAGTGAGTCGGGCAACCCGAACACCGGGGAGCTGTTTTTT; CDR3 protein: CAISESGNPNTGELFF; clone size: .; V gene: TRBV10-3; J gene: TRBJ2-2; D gene: .
CDR3 DNA: TGCAGTGCTAGGCAGGGGACTGAAGCTTTCTTT; CDR3 protein: CSARQGTEAFF; clone size: once; V gene: TRBV20-1; J gene: TRBJ1-1; D gene: .
CDR3 DNA: TGTGCCAGCAGTGAAGGTGGTAGGGTCTATGGCTACACCTTC; CDR3 protein: CASSEGGRVYGYTF; clone size: once; V gene: TRBV2; J gene: TRBJ1-2; D gene: .
CDR3 DNA: TGTGCCAGCAGTTATGTACTAGCGGGAGTGCAAGAGACCCAGTACTTC; CDR3 protein: CASSYVLAGVQETQYF; clone size: .; V gene: TRBV6-5; J gene: TRBJ2-5; D gene: TRBD2
CDR3 DNA: TGTGCCAGCAGTTTCCCAGCGGCGGGCGCAGATACGCAGTATTTT; CDR3 protein: CASSFPAAGADTQYF; clone size: .; V gene: TRBV5-4; J gene: TRBJ2-3; D gene: .
CDR3 DNA: TGCGCCAGCAGCCCCGACAGGGGATACTACGAGCAGTACTTC; CDR3 protein: CASSPDRGYYEQYF; clone size: once; V gene: TRBV4-1; J gene: TRBJ2-7; D gene: TRBD1
CDR3 DNA: TGTGCCAGCAGTGGAGGCGGATCCGAGACCCAGTACTTC; CDR3 protein: CASSGGGSETQYF; clone size: few; V gene: TRBV27; J gene: TRBJ2-5; D gene: .
CDR3 DNA: TGCGCCAGCAGCCAAGACACAGGCTCTGGAAACACCATATATTTT; CDR3 protein: CASSQDTGSGNTIYF; clone size: .; V gene: TRBV4-1; J gene: TRBJ1-3; D gene: .
CDR3 DNA: TGTGCCAGCAGCCAAATGGGAGGGCCCACAGATACGCAGTATTTT; CDR3 protein: CASSQMGGPTDTQYF; clone size: .; V gene: TRBV14; J gene: TRBJ2-3; D gene: TRBD2
CDR3 DNA: TGTGCCAGTAGTATATTAGGGGGCACTGAAGCTTTCTTT; CDR3 protein: CASSILGGTEAFF; clone size: .; V gene: TRBV19; J gene: TRBJ1-1; D gene: .
CDR3 DNA: TGCGCCAGCAGCTGGGACAGGGGGGTCTCCTACGAGCAGTACTTC; CDR3 protein: CASSWDRGVSYEQYF; clone size: .; V gene: TRBV10-2; J gene: TRBJ2-7; D gene: TRBD1
CDR3 DNA: TGTGCCAGTGGGTGGGAAGGGTTCAATGAGCAGTTCTTC; CDR3 protein: CASGWEGFNEQFF; clone size: .; V gene: TRBV19; J gene: TRBJ2-1; D gene: .
CDR3 DNA: TGCGCCAGCAGCTTGACTGCAGGACTAGCGGGAGAGACCCAGTACTTC; CDR3 protein: CASSLTAGLAGETQYF; clone size: .; V gene: TRBV5-1; J gene: TRBJ2-5; D gene: TRBD2
CDR3 DNA: TGTGCCACCAGAGACACACCGAATGAAAAACTGTTTTTT; CDR3 protein: CATRDTPNEKLFF; clone size: .; V gene: TRBV15; J gene: TRBJ1-4; D gene: .
CDR3 DNA: TGTGCCAGCAGCTTAGCCAGGGGCAATGAGCAGTTCTTC; CDR3 protein: CASSLARGNEQFF; clone size: .; V gene: TRBV11-2; J gene: TRBJ2-1; D gene: .
CDR3 DNA: TGTGCCACCAGCGAGAGCAGCTCCTACGAGCAGTACTTC; CDR3 protein: CATSESSSYEQYF; clone size: .; V gene: TRBV15; J gene: TRBJ2-7; D gene: .
CDR3 DNA: TGTGCCAGCTCACCACAGCAGGGTACAGGAAACACCATATATTTT; CDR3 protein: CASSPQQGTGNTIYF; clone size: .; V gene: TRBV18; J gene: TRBJ1-3; D gene: .
CDR3 DNA: TGTGCCAGCAGCTCCGGACAGGTTTTGAACACTGAAGCTTTCTTT; CDR3 protein: CASSSGQVLNTEAFF; clone size: .; V gene: TRBV7-9; J gene: TRBJ1-1; D gene: TRBD1
CDR3 DNA: TGTGCCAGCAGCTACCAGCGGGATAGCAATTACAATGAGCAGTTCTTC; CDR3 protein: CASSYQRDSNYNEQFF; clone size: medium-sized; V gene: TRBV21-1; J gene: TRBJ2-1; D gene: .
CDR3 DNA: TGTGCCAGCAGTTACTCAGGGAGCGAGGTTAGCACTGAAGCTTTCTTT; CDR3 protein: CASSYSGSEVSTEAFF; clone size: .; V gene: TRBV6-5; J gene: TRBJ1-1; D gene: .
CDR3 DNA: TGTGCCAGCTCAACCGGGACAGGGTATAATCAGCCCCAGCATTTT; CDR3 protein: CASSTGTGYNQPQHF; clone size: .; V gene: TRBV18; J gene: TRBJ1-5; D gene: TRBD1
CDR3 DNA: TGTGCCAGCTCCGTAGCGGCTAGCGGATCCTACGAGCAGTACTTC; CDR3 protein: CASSVAASGSYEQYF; clone size: .; V gene: TRBV9; J gene: TRBJ2-7; D gene: TRBD2
CDR3 DNA: TGTGCCAGCGGAACAGGGGGCGCGAGTCAGCCCCAGCATTTT; CDR3 protein: CASGTGGASQPQHF; clone size: .; V gene: TRBV2; J gene: TRBJ1-5; D gene: TRBD1
CDR3 DNA: TGTGCCAGCAGCCCCCGGCCCCTTGGCGGAAACACCATATATTTT; CDR3 protein: CASSPRPLGGNTIYF; clone size: .; V gene: TRBV9; J gene: TRBJ1-3; D gene: .
CDR3 DNA: TGTGCCGTAGGGGGGCGTGTGGGGGCCAACGTCCTGACTTTC; CDR3 protein: CAVGGRVGANVLTF; clone size: .; V gene: TRBV27; J gene: TRBJ2-6; D gene: .
CDR3 DNA: TGTGCCAGCAGTGCCACGGTGCGAGCCTCTGAAGCTTTCTTT; CDR3 protein: CASSATVRASEAFF; clone size: .; V gene: TRBV2; J gene: TRBJ1-1; D gene: .
CDR3 DNA: TGTGCCAGCAGCCCCCGGCCGTCTCAGGTGGCAGATACGCAGTATTTT; CDR3 protein: CASSPRPSQVADTQYF; clone size: .; V gene: TRBV7-3; J gene: TRBJ2-3; D gene: .
CDR3 DNA: TGTGCCAGCAGCTTGGAGACTAGCGGGAGGGCCGAAATGATCGATGAGCAGTTCTTC; CDR3 protein: CASSLETSGRAEMIDEQFF; clone size: .; V gene: TRBV5-6; J gene: TRBJ2-1; D gene: TRBD2
CDR3 DNA: TGTGCCAGCAGCTCCCGGGGTGGGGCCAACGTCCTGACTTTC; CDR3 protein: CASSSRGGANVLTF; clone size: .; V gene: TRBV7-2; J gene: TRBJ2-6; D gene: .
CDR3 DNA: TGCGCCAGCAGCCAAGAAGGCGGGTTGGGGCTAGACGAGCAGTACTTC; CDR3 protein: CASSQEGGLGLDEQYF; clone size: .; V gene: TRBV4-1; J gene: TRBJ2-7; D gene: .
CDR3 DNA: TGTGCCAGCAGTCCCTCCACTAGCGGAGAGCAGTTCTTC; CDR3 protein: CASSPSTSGEQFF; clone size: medium-sized; V gene: TRBV28; J gene: TRBJ2-1; D gene: TRBD2
CDR3 DNA: TGTGCCAGTAGTATAGGGACCGAAGGTCAGCCCCAGCATTTT; CDR3 protein: CASSIGTEGQPQHF; clone size: .; V gene: TRBV19; J gene: TRBJ1-5; D gene: .
CDR3 DNA: TGTGCCAGCAGTTACTCGAAACAGGAGAACACTGAAGCTTTCTTT; CDR3 protein: CASSYSKQENTEAFF; clone size: .; V gene: TRBV6-5; J gene: TRBJ1-1; D gene: .